These 18 T cell receptor beta chains share one sample of origin, sequenced in a study of spatial heterogeneity in lung cancer. Regarding the study as a whole: The number of expanded tumor alpha and beta chains correlated with mutation number.

These receptors lack a known antigen. The time point was: sample taken at primary tumor resection. TCRdb re-derived calls from the 5' RACE reads in MiXCR, one entry per CDR3 protein. In the table there are 5,000 to 5,500 distinct CDR3 sequences, under 8% of which are singletons. Sequencing was performed on lung tumor tissue, taken at surgery. The receptor source for this set is a male donor with early-stage non-small cell lung cancer.

The chain couples TRBV12-3 or TRBV12-4 to TRBJ1-1; 10 positions match TRBD1. V lost 5 bases to trimming and J lost 1 base; unmatched junction nucleotides: 4. This CDR3 comprises 15 residues. CDR3 nucleotide sequence: TGTGCCAGCAGTCAAAGGGACAGGGGGAACACTGAAGCTTTCTTT. Encoded protein: CASSQRDRGNTEAFF.

This clonotype has a count of ten or more. This chain links TRBV20-1 with TRBJ2-1, with D perhaps TRBD1 (6 bases). The length of the CDR3 is 12 residues. Germline V gene data show CDR1 as DFQATT and CDR2 as SNEGSKA (reference sequence). Trimming stripped 2 bases from V and 7 bases from J, with 9 bases between. The CDR3 here is CSARRGKNEQFF. DNA for the CDR3: TGCAGTGCTAGAAGGGGGAAAAATGAGCAGTTCTTC.

The chain employs TRBV4-2 and TRBJ2-7; D not certain. The CDR3 has 16 amino acids. Germline loops: CDR1 LGHNA, CDR2 YNFKEQ. The germline V and J ends were trimmed by 1 base and 3 bases, with 16 bases remaining between them. The CDR3 DNA follows: TGTGCCAGCAGCCAAGCGGCTCTAGGAACTGGCTACGAGCAGTACTTC. It translates to CASSQAALGTGYEQYF.

This clonotype showed up just a few times. The chain links TRBV7-2 to TRBJ1-2; 10 nucleotides align to TRBD1. Trimming took 5 bases from V and 6 from J; bases not matched to a gene: 3. Germline values: CDR1 SGHTA, CDR2 FQGNSA. The CDR3 is 13 amino acids. CDR3 in DNA: TGTGCCAGCAGCACGACAGGGGGCCATGGCTACACCTTC. Translated: CASSTTGGHGYTF.

The chain recombines TRBV7-9 with TRBJ1-2; D gene unclear. V lost 5 bases and J lost 1, with 8 bases in between. The germline V gene has CDR1 SEHNR and CDR2 FQNEAQ (reference sequence). This CDR3 is built from 13 residues. In DNA, the CDR3 is TGTGCCAGCAGCCCTGGATTTAACTATGGCTACACCTTC. Translated: CASSPGFNYGYTF.

This clonotype is labeled as medium-sized. The chain has TRBV28 and TRBJ2-7; D gene ambiguous. The germline gives CDR1 MDHEN, CDR2 SYDVKM. The CDR3 is made up of 13 amino acids. V lost 5 bases to trimming and J lost 6 bases, with 14 bases between them. CDR3 amino acids: CASSNSLGPEQYF. The CDR3 DNA reads as TGTGCCAGCAGTAACTCCCTGGGCCCCGAGCAGTACTTC.

By share, this clonotype ranks as medium-sized. The chain recombines TRBV28 with TRBJ1-4, with 7 nucleotides matching TRBD1. The germline CDR1 and CDR2 sequences are MDHEN and SYDVKM. This CDR3 is built from 16 residues. Unmatched junction bases numbered 11, after V lost 6 bases and J lost 4 bases. The CDR3 DNA reads TGTGCCAGCAGCCAGACAATTCAGGGGGATAATGAAAAACTGTTTTTT. It specifies CASSQTIQGDNEKLFF.

This clonotype showed up just a few times. The chain recombines TRBV7-9 with TRBJ1-2, with 10 positions matching TRBD1. V shed 1 base, J shed 1 base, and the junction held 9 bases outside the gene matches. The CDR3 spans 18 residues. Germline V gene sequence: CDR1 SEHNR, CDR2 FQNEAQ (reference sequence). For the CDR3, the DNA is TGTGCCAGCAGCTTAGGAGCAGCCGGGACAGGGGATAACTATGGCTACACCTTC. It translates to CASSLGAAGTGDNYGYTF.

This clonotype has at least ten counts. The rearrangement links TRBV30 to TRBJ1-5; D possibly corresponds to TRBD1 (5 bases). Germline lookup yields CDR1 GTSNPN and CDR2 SVGIG (reference sequence). This CDR3 is built from 15 residues. Trimming removed 2 bases at V and 2 bases at J, with 13 bases between. CDR3: CAWSNGALGNQPQHF. The CDR3 DNA sequence: TGTGCCTGGAGTAACGGGGCATTGGGCAATCAGCCCCAGCATTTT.

V gene TRBV21-1 combines with J gene TRBJ2-7; the DNA was not used to check the table's D call, TRBD1. TRBV21-1 constitutes a pseudogene. CDR3 length: 16 residues. In nucleotides, the CDR3 is TGTGCCAGCAGCAAAGGGGCGGGACGGAACTCCTACGAGCAGTACTTC. It yields the protein CASSKGAGRNSYEQYF.

The chain is built from TRBV2 and TRBJ2-2, with D hard to call. Trimming removed 9 bases from V and 6 bases from J, with 11 bases in between. The germline CDR1 and CDR2 sequences are SNHLY and FYNNEI. The CDR3 extends over 12 amino acids. The chain's CDR3 is CASTTLPGELFF. CDR3 bases: TGTGCCAGTACTACCCTGCCCGGGGAGCTGTTTTTT.

By sample fraction, this clonotype is medium-sized. This chain links TRBV6-2 or TRBV6-3 with TRBJ1-1, with a weak D call TRBD1 (6 bases). CDR3 size: 13 residues. Germline loops: CDR1 MNHEY, CDR2 SVGEGT. Trimming left V 4 bases short and J 5 bases short, with 11 bases between. The CDR3 here is CASSWQGRTEAFF. The CDR3 DNA reads as TGTGCCAGCAGTTGGCAGGGGAGGACTGAAGCTTTCTTT.

Many counts were recorded for this clonotype. The genes are TRBV4-1 and TRBJ2-7; maybe TRBD2 (6 bases). The CDR3 contains 13 residues. Germline values: CDR1 MGHRA, CDR2 YSYEKL. V was clipped by 4 bases and J by 3 bases, with 10 bases between them. The CDR3, as DNA: TGCGCCAGCAGCCGCGGGGAAGTCTACGAGCAGTACTTC. This codes for CASSRGEVYEQYF.

This clonotype is termed medium-sized. The chain carries TRBV6-1 and TRBJ2-7, with D uncertain. V was trimmed by 8 bases and J by 1 base, leaving 6 bases between them. The V gene's germline CDR1 is MNHNS and CDR2 SASEGT. CDR3 size: 11 residues. The DNA of the CDR3 is TGTGCCAGCGCCGGATCCTACGAGCAGTACTTC. Its translation is CASAGSYEQYF.

In this sample, this clonotype turned up many times. The V and J genes are TRBV6-5 and TRBJ1-1; D perhaps matches TRBD1 (5 bases). CDR1 is MNHEY, CDR2 SVGAGI, per germline. This CDR3 has 14 amino acids. Trimming removed 0 bases at V and 4 bases at J, with 9 bases between. CDR3 region: CASSYSSGITEAFF. The DNA of the CDR3 is TGTGCCAGCAGTTACTCCTCAGGGATCACTGAAGCTTTCTTT.

This clonotype was seen at least ten times. This sequence joins TRBV7-2 and TRBJ1-1; no definite D call. The CDR3 loop spans 13 amino acids. The germline CDR1 and CDR2 sequences are SGHTA and FQGNSA. Trimming cost V 1 base and J 1 base, with 4 bases left between them. In nucleotides, the CDR3 is TGTGCCAGCAGCTTAGGCAGGAACACTGAAGCTTTCTTT. Residues: CASSLGRNTEAFF.

This clonotype has at least ten counts. This rearrangement joins TRBV28 to TRBJ2-7; perhaps TRBD1 as D (5 bases). Germline CDR1 and CDR2: MDHEN and SYDVKM. Deletions cut 4 bases from V and 5 bases from J, with 18 bases between. The CDR3 runs to 15 residues. DNA of the CDR3: TGTGCCAGCAGTTCCTATGCCTCGGGCAGGGACGAGCAGTACTTC. It is translated as CASSSYASGRDEQYF.

The chain is built from TRBV7-2 and TRBJ1-6; no clear D gene. The CDR3 spans 12 residues. Germline CDR1 is SGHTA and CDR2 is FQGNSA. The V and J ends lost 1 base and 19 bases respectively, with 14 bases between them. The chain's CDR3 is CASSLVYGVIHF. The DNA of the CDR3 is TGTGCCAGCAGCTTAGTGTACGGCGTAATACACTTT.